This passage covers 8 T cell receptor beta chains from one sample sequenced in a study of blood T cell repertoires in COVID-19. The assay was immunoSEQ multiplex PCR, and TCRdb's table has in-frame clones only and misses some. Among a few hundred thousand clones listed, 75% to 90% were seen once. Material: peripheral blood. The origin of the receptors is a woman in her thirties or forties who had recovered from COVID-19.

V gene TRBV5-1 combines with J gene TRBJ2-2; possibly TRBD2 for D (7 bases). Deletions cut 7 bases from V and 4 bases from J, with 14 bases between. This CDR3 region has 14 residues. Germline V gene lookup returns CDR1 SGHRS and CDR2 YFSETQ. For the CDR3, the DNA is TGCGCCAGCTCTGGGGGGGCCGGCACCGGGGAGCTGTTTTTT. Its translation is CASSGGAGTGELFF.

The chain uses TRBV7-2 and TRBJ2-7, with 8 bases that match TRBD2. The CDR3 runs to 16 residues. Germline V gene data show CDR1 as SGHTA and CDR2 as FQGNSA. With V trimmed by 1 base and J by 4 bases, 9 bases remained unmatched. The CDR3 here is CASSLDPSAGVYEQYF. CDR3 nucleotides: TGTGCCAGCAGCTTAGATCCCTCAGCGGGAGTTTACGAGCAGTACTTC.

This chain uses TRBV7-3 with TRBJ1-1; 9 bases fit TRBD1. V trimming: 5 bases; J trimming: 4 bases; junction bases outside the gene matches: 2. CDR3 length: 13 amino acids. Germline lookup yields CDR1 SGHTA and CDR2 FQGTGA. The CDR3, as DNA: TGTGCCAGCAGCGTGACAGGGGGCACTGAAGCTTTCTTT. Its translation: CASSVTGGTEAFF.

The chain couples TRBV27 to TRBJ1-6, with 9 bases identical to TRBD1. V was clipped by 5 bases and J by 7 bases; unmatched bases: 6. The CDR3 totals 15 residues. CDR1 and CDR2 (germline): MNHEY, SMNVEV (reference sequence). This CDR3 is CASSPAGQGNSPLHF. The CDR3 nucleotides read TGTGCCAGCAGTCCCGCCGGACAGGGGAATTCACCCCTCCACTTT.

This chain connects TRBV6-1 to TRBJ1-1; TRBD1 matches 8 bases. V shed 1 base and J 11 bases; nucleotides not matched to a gene: 6. Germline lookup yields CDR1 MNHNS and CDR2 SASEGT. The CDR3 spans 13 residues. The CDR3 is CASSEGGRGRAFF. In DNA form, the CDR3 reads TGTGCCAGCAGTGAAGGGGGCAGGGGGCGTGCTTTCTTT.

The chain uses TRBV27 and TRBJ2-6; 9 nucleotides line up with TRBD1. The germline V gene has CDR1 MNHEY and CDR2 SMNVEV (reference sequence). CDR3 size: 17 residues. The ends lost 5 bases at V and 2 bases at J; junction bases unmatched: 7. The DNA for the CDR3 is TGTGCCAGCAGTCCGAGACAGGGGGGGGCTGGGGCCAACGTCCTGACTTTC. This codes for CASSPRQGGAGANVLTF.

V gene TRBV19 combines with J gene TRBJ2-2, with TRBD2 as a possible D gene (6 bases). Germline values: CDR1 LNHDA, CDR2 SQIVND (reference sequence). CDR3 size: 16 residues. V was pared by 4 bases and J by 5 bases, with 17 bases between. The CDR3 DNA reads TGTGCCAGTAGTACGGGGGACGACACGAGGACCGGGGAGCTGTTTTTT. The encoded protein is CASSTGDDTRTGELFF.

The CDR3 DNA reads as TGCAGCGTTGGTCGGCTAGCGGGGAACAATGAGCAGTTCTTC. Protein product: CSVGRLAGNNEQFF. The gene calls are TRBV29-1 and TRBJ2-1; 9 positions agree with TRBD2. The CDR3 contains 14 residues. With 4 bases clipped from V and 5 bases from J, the junction kept 6 bases outside the gene matches. Germline V gives CDR1 SQVTM, CDR2 ANQGSEA.